These 14 T cell receptor beta chains originate from one sample sequenced in a study of T cells in Graves' hyperthyroidism and ophthalmopathy. RNA transcripts yielded amplified TCR beta CDR3 regions. Carried out on the TCR CDR3, a first-round RT-PCR used the HTBI primer set. TCRdb processed the multiplex PCR reads anew with MiXCR; each CDR3 protein has one entry. The sample shows 530,000 or so distinct CDR3 sequences, around 24% of them seen only once. The sequencing input was blood. These receptor sequences come from a woman in her 30s with Graves' ophthalmopathy.

The chain has TRBV7-6 and TRBJ2-5; D is ambiguous. The V and J ends lost 4 bases and 5 bases respectively, with 20 bases between them. CDR1 SGHVS and CDR2 FNYEAQ come from the germline V gene. The CDR3 has 16 residues. CDR3 DNA: TGTGCCAGCAGCTCCAAGGGTTCGGTGGGCTGGGAGACCCAGTACTTC. It encodes CASSSKGSVGWETQYF.

Many counts were recorded for this clonotype. The chain couples TRBV5-1 to TRBJ2-2, with D hard to call. V was pared by 3 bases and J by 3 bases, with 9 bases between. Germline loops: CDR1 SGHRS, CDR2 YFSETQ. CDR3 length: 14 residues. DNA for the CDR3: TGCGCCAGCAGCTCCACTACATACACCGGGGAGCTGTTTTTT. This sequence encodes CASSSTTYTGELFF. Full variable domain (missing parts from reference TRBV5-1 and TRBJ2-2): KAGVTQTPRYLIKTRGQQVTLSCSPISGHRSVSWYQQTPGQGLQFLFEYFSETQRNKGNFPGRFSGRQFSNSRSEMNVSTLELGDSALYLCASSSTTYTGELFFGEGSRLTVL.

This clonotype was found many times. The V gene is TRBV29-1, the J gene TRBJ2-7, with D possibly called TRBD1 or TRBD2 (6 bases each). The CDR3 is 13 amino acids. Deletions cut 4 bases from V and 2 bases from J, with 12 bases between. CDR1 is SQVTM and CDR2 is ANQGSEA in the germline V gene. The DNA for the CDR3 is TGCAGCGTTGGGGGGGCAGACCCCTACGAGCAGTACTTC. Translating it yields CSVGGADPYEQYF.

This clonotype was picked up many times. The chain links TRBV27 to TRBJ1-6; D remains ambiguous. V was trimmed by 6 bases and J by 7 bases, leaving 10 bases between them. The CDR3 is 13 amino acids. The V gene's germline CDR1 is MNHEY and CDR2 SMNVEV (reference sequence). CDR3 coding DNA: TGTGCCAGCAGATCCAGTTACAATTCACCCCTCCACTTT. Translation: CASRSSYNSPLHF.

The rearrangement joins TRBV12-3 or TRBV12-4 to TRBJ1-5, with a weak D call TRBD1 (6 bases). V dropped 4 bases and J dropped 4 bases, with 11 bases sitting between them. The CDR3 loop spans 14 amino acids. The CDR3 region has the DNA TGTGCCAGCAGTTCCCGGACAGCTAATCAGCCCCAGCATTTT. It specifies CASSSRTANQPQHF.

This clonotype was observed at least ten times. The V and J genes are TRBV6-1 and TRBJ1-1; D possibly corresponds to TRBD1 (5 bases). Trimming cost V 1 base and J 9 bases, with 9 bases left between them. The germline V gene encodes CDR1 MNHNS and CDR2 SASEGT. The CDR3 covers 12 residues. The CDR3 protein is CASSEERGQAFF. In DNA, the CDR3 is TGTGCCAGCAGTGAAGAAAGGGGCCAAGCTTTCTTT.

This clonotype has at least ten counts. The CDR3 here is CASSRARLPETQYF. CDR3 coding DNA: TGTGCCAGCAGCCGCGCCAGACTCCCAGAGACCCAGTACTTC. V is TRBV7-9 and J is TRBJ2-5; no clear D gene. Germline-derived CDR1 and CDR2 are SEHNR and FQNEAQ (reference sequence). Trimming removed 5 bases from V and 4 bases from J, with 14 bases in between. This CDR3 has 14 residues.

This chain links TRBV6-1 with TRBJ2-5; D may be TRBD2 (5 bases). V was cut by 11 bases and J by 4 bases, with 8 bases left in between. Germline lookup yields CDR1 MNHNS and CDR2 SASEGT. The CDR3 consists of 10 residues. In DNA, the CDR3 is TGTGCCGCGGGCAGAGAGACCCAGTACTTC. Residues: CAAGRETQYF.

This clonotype has more than one count but fewer than ten. This chain links TRBV6-2 or TRBV6-3 with TRBJ2-7; no definite D call. The germline CDR1 and CDR2 sequences are MNHEY and SVGEGT. Trimming stripped 5 bases from V and 3 bases from J, with 11 bases between. The CDR3 has 13 amino acids. The CDR3 DNA sequence: TGTGCCAGCAGTCCCGGTGCTTACTACGAGCAGTACTTC. Amino acids: CASSPGAYYEQYF.

This clonotype appeared many times. The chain combines TRBV2 with TRBJ2-5; TRBD2 might be the D (5 bases). This CDR3 is built from 14 residues. Germline values: CDR1 SNHLY, CDR2 FYNNEI. Trimming stripped 7 bases from V and 2 bases from J, with 14 bases between. The CDR3 DNA is TGTGCCAGCACGGCTAGCTCTAATCAAGAGACCCAGTACTTC. This encodes CASTASSNQETQYF.

The chain joins TRBV7-6 to TRBJ1-1; D is possibly TRBD1 (5 bases). The CDR3 totals 12 residues. V lost 8 bases and J 3 bases, leaving 10 bases between the germline ends. Per germline, CDR1 SGHVS and CDR2 FNYEAQ. The CDR3: CASAGGDTEAFF. DNA of the CDR3: TGTGCCAGCGCCGGAGGGGACACTGAAGCTTTCTTT.

The table lists this clonotype with many counts. This sequence joins TRBV7-8 and TRBJ1-2, with 8 positions matching TRBD1. With V trimmed by 1 base and J by 6 bases, 7 bases remained unmatched. Germline CDR1 SGHVS, CDR2 FQNEAQ. CDR3 size: 15 residues. The CDR3 sequence: CASSLVLGQANGYTF. For the CDR3, the DNA is TGTGCCAGCAGCTTAGTCTTGGGACAGGCGAATGGCTACACCTTC.

In this sample, this clonotype turned up a few times. The chain links TRBV20-1 to TRBJ2-7, with D unclear. There are 13 residues in the CDR3. Germline-derived CDR1 and CDR2 are DFQATT and SNEGSKA (reference sequence). The V and J ends lost 5 bases and 1 base respectively, with 12 bases between them. The CDR3 loop reads CSASIAASYEQYF. The CDR3 region has the DNA TGCAGTGCTTCCATAGCAGCGTCCTACGAGCAGTACTTC.

CDR3: CASSFTPPGYNQPQHF. The CDR3 nucleotides are TGTGCCAGCAGCTTTACCCCACCGGGTTATAATCAGCCCCAGCATTTT. The chain combines TRBV11-2 with TRBJ1-5; D call uncertain. Germline CDR1 and CDR2: SGHAT and FQNNGV. The germline V and J ends were trimmed by 3 bases and 4 bases, with 16 bases remaining between them. The CDR3 consists of 16 residues.